This TCR beta chain was sequenced for a study of blood T cell repertoires in COVID-19. Comment on this clone: The same CDR3 also results from other DNA sequences found in this sample.

Clones were read by immunoSEQ multiplex PCR, and TCRdb kept only the in-frame ones, dropping some. Of 35,000 to 45,000 clones in the sample, roughly 88% were seen once. The germline CDR1 and CDR2 sequences are SGDLS and YYNGEE. The CDR3 is 13 amino acids. V was shortened by 4 bases and J by 2 bases, with 9 bases between the two germline ends. The sequencing input was peripheral blood. The chain employs TRBV9 and TRBJ1-1; D is unresolved. The receptor comes from a human donor in a cohort sampled during active COVID-19. The CDR3: CASSLTSNTEAFF. For the CDR3, the DNA is TGTGCCAGCAGCCTGACATCCAACACTGAAGCTTTCTTT.